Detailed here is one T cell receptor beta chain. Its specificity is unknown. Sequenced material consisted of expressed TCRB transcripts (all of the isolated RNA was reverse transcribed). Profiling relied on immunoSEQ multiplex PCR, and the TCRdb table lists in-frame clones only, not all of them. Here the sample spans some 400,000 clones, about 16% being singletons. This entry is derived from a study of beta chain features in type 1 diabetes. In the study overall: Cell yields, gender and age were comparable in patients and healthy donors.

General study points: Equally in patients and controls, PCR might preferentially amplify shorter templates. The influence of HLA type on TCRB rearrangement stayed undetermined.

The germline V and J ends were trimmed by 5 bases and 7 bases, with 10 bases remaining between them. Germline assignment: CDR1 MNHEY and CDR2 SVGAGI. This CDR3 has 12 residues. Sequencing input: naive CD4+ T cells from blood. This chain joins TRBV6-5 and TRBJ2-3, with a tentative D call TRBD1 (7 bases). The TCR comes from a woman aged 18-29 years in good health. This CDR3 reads CASSPGGHTQYF. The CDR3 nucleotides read TGTGCCAGCAGTCCAGGGGGGCATACGCAGTATTTT.